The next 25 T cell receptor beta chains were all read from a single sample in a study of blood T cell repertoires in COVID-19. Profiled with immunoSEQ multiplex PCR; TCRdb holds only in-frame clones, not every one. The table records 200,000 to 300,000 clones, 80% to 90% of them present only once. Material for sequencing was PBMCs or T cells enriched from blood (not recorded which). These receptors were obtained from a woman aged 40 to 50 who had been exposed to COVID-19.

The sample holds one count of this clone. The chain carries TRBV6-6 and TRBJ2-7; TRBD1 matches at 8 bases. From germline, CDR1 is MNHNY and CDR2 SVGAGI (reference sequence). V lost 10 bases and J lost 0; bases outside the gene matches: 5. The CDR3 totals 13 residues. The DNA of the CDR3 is TGTGCCACCGCCAGGGGGCACTCCTACGAGCAGTACTTC. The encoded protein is CATARGHSYEQYF.

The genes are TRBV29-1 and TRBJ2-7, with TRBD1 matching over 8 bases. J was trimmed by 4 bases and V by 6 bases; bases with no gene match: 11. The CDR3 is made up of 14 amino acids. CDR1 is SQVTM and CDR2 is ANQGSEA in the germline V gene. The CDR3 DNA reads TGCAGCGTCTCTCTCGGACAGGGAACTTACGAGCAGTACTTC. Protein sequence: CSVSLGQGTYEQYF.

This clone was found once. CDR3 DNA sequence: TGTGCCAGCAGCCCGGCAGGGGGGGGAAACACCATATATTTT. Its protein product is CASSPAGGGNTIYF. The chain joins TRBV5-5 to TRBJ1-3, with 7 bases identical to TRBD1. Germline CDR1 SGHKS, CDR2 YYEKEE (reference sequence). V gave up 4 bases and J gave up 4 bases; unmatched junction bases: 5. The CDR3 spans 14 residues.

CDR3 in DNA: TGTGCCAGCAGCCTAAGGGGGACAGGGATGTGGAACACTGAAGCTTTCTTT. Residues: CASSLRGTGMWNTEAFF. The chain joins TRBV7-8 to TRBJ1-1; 9 bases are shared with TRBD1. The CDR3 sequence is 17 residues long. Trimming cost V 5 bases and J 1 base; bases outside gene matches: 11. Germline CDR1 is SGHVS and CDR2 is FQNEAQ.

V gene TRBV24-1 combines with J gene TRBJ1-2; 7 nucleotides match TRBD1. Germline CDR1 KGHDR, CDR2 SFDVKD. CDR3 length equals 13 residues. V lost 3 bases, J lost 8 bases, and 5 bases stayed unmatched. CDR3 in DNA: TGTGCCACCAGTGATGAGGGGACAGTCGGCTACACCTTC. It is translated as CATSDEGTVGYTF.

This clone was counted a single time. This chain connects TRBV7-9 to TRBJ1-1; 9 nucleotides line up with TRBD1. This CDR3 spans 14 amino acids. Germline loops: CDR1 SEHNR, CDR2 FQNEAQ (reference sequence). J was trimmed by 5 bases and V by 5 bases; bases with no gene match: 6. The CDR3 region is CASSHGQGSTEAFF. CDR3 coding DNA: TGTGCCAGCAGCCATGGACAGGGGTCAACTGAAGCTTTCTTT.

The CDR3 DNA is TGTGCCAGCAGCCCGATGGACAGAGCCGACTATGGCTACACCTTC. Amino acids: CASSPMDRADYGYTF. This chain joins TRBV7-6 and TRBJ1-2; tentatively, D is TRBD1 (6 bases). CDR3 length: 15 amino acids. Germline V lookup: CDR1 SGHVS, CDR2 FNYEAQ. Trimming removed 5 bases at V and 3 bases at J, with 16 bases between.

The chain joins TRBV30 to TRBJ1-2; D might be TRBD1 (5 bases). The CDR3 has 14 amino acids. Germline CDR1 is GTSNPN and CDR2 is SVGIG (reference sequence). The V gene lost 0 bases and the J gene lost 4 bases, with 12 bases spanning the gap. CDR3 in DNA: TGTGCCTGGAGTGTTGGGGGGAAGACCTATGGCTACACCTTC. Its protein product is CAWSVGGKTYGYTF.

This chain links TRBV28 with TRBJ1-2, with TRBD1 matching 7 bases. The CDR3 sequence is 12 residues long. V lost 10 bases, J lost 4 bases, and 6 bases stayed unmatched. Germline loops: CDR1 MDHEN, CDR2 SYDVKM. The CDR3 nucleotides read TGTGCCACTAAACAGGGGCCCTATGGCTACACCTTC. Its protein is CATKQGPYGYTF.

The CDR3 DNA reads as TGTGCCAGCAGCCAAATAACGGACAGGGCATTAAACACTGAAGCTTTCTTT. Translated: CASSQITDRALNTEAFF. V is TRBV3-1 (or the pseudogene TRBV3-2) and J is TRBJ1-1, with 8 nucleotides matching TRBD1. Looked up from germline, CDR1 is LGHDT and CDR2 is YNNKEL (reference sequence). The J segment lost 2 bases and the V segment lost 2 bases, leaving 10 bases of the junction unmatched. CDR3 length: 17 amino acids.

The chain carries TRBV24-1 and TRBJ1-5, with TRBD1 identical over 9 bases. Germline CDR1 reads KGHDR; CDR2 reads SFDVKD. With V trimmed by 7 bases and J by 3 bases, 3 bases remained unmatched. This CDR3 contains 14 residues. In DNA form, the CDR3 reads TGTGCCACCAGCGGACAGGGGTACAATCAGCCCCAGCATTTT. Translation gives CATSGQGYNQPQHF.

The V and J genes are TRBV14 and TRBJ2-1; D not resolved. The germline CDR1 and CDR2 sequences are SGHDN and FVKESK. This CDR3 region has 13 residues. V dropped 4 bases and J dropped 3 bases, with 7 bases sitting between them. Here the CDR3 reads CASSLSVYNEQFF. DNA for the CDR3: TGTGCCAGCAGCCTTTCCGTCTACAATGAGCAGTTCTTC.

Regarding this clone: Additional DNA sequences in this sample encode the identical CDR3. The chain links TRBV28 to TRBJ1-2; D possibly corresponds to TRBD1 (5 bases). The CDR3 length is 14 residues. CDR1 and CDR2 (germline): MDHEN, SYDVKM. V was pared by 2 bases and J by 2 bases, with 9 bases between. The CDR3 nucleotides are TGTGCCAGCAGTTTAGGAGCAGGGAACTATGGCTACACCTTC. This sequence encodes CASSLGAGNYGYTF.

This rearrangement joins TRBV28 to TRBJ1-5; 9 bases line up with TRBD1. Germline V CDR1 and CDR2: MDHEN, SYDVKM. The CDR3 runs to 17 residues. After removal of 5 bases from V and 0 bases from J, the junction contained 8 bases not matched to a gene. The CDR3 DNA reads TGTGCCAGCAGTCCTCGGACAGGGGCACTTAGCAATCAGCCCCAGCATTTT. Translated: CASSPRTGALSNQPQHF.

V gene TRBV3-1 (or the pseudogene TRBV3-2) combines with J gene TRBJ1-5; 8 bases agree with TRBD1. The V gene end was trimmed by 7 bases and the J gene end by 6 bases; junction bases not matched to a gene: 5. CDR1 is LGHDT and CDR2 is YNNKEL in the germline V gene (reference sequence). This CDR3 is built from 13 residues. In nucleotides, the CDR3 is TGTGCCAGCACAGGGGGCGAATTTCAGCCCCAGCATTTT. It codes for CASTGGEFQPQHF.

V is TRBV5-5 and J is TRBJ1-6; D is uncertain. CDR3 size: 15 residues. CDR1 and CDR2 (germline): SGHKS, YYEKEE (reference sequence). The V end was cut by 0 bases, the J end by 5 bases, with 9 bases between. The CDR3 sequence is CASSLESPNNSPLHF. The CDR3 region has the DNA TGTGCCAGCAGCTTGGAGAGCCCCAATAATTCACCCCTCCACTTT.

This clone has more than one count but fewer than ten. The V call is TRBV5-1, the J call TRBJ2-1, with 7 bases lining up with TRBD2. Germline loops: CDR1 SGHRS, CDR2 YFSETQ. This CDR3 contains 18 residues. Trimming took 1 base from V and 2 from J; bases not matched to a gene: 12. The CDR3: CASSLRVPGRDAYNEQFF. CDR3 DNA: TGCGCCAGCAGCTTGAGGGTTCCGGGGAGGGATGCCTACAATGAGCAGTTCTTC.

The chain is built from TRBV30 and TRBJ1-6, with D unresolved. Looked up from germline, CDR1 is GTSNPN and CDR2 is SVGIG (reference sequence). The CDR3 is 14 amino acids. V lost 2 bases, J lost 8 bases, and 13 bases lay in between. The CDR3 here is CAWSWETAYSPLHF. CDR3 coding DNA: TGTGCCTGGAGTTGGGAGACCGCATATTCACCCCTCCACTTT.

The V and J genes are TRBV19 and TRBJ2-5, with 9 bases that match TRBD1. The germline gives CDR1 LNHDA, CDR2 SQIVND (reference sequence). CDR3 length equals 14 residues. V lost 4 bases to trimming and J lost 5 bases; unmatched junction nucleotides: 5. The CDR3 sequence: CASSTGQGYETQYF. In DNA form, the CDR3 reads TGTGCCAGTAGTACGGGACAGGGTTACGAGACCCAGTACTTC.

The CDR3 coding sequence is TGTGCCAGCAGTACCTTTGGGGGGGTTGAAGCTTTCTTT. Its translation: CASSTFGGVEAFF. The chain couples TRBV7-9 to TRBJ1-1, with a possible D match to TRBD1 (5 bases). Germline assignment: CDR1 SEHNR and CDR2 FQNEAQ (reference sequence). Trimming took off 6 bases at V and 7 bases at J, with 15 bases between the two ends. CDR3 length: 13 residues.

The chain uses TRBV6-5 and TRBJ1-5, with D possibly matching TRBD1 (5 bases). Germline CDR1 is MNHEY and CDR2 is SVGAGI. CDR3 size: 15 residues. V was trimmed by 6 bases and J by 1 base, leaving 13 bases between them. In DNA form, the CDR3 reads TGTGCCAGCAGGCCTACCCGGGGGAGCAATCAGCCCCAGCATTTT. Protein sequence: CASRPTRGSNQPQHF.

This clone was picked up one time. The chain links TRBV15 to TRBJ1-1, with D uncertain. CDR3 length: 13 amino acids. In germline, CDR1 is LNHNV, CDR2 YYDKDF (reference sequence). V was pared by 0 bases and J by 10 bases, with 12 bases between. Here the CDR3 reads CATSRDGFQRAFF. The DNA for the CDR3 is TGTGCCACCAGCAGAGATGGTTTTCAGCGAGCTTTCTTT.

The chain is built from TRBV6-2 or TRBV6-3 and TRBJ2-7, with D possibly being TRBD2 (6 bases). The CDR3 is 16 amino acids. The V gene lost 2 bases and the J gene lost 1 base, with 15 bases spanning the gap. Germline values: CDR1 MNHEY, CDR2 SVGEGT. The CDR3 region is CASSYPPGTRSYEQYV. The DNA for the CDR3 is TGTGCCAGCAGTTACCCCCCCGGGACTCGATCCTACGAGCAGTACGTC.

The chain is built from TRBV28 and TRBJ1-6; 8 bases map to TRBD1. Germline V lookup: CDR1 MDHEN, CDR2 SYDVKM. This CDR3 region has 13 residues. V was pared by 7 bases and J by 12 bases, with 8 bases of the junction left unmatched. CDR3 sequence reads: CASTLDRGRPLHF. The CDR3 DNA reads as TGTGCCAGCACCCTAGACAGGGGTCGACCCCTCCACTTT.

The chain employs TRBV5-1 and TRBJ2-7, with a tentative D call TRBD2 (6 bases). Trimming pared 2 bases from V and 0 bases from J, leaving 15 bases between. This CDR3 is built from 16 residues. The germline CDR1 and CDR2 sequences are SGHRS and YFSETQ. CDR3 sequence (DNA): TGCGCCAGCAGCTTCGCCGGCGGGGCGAGCTCCTACGAGCAGTACTTC. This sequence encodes CASSFAGGASSYEQYF.